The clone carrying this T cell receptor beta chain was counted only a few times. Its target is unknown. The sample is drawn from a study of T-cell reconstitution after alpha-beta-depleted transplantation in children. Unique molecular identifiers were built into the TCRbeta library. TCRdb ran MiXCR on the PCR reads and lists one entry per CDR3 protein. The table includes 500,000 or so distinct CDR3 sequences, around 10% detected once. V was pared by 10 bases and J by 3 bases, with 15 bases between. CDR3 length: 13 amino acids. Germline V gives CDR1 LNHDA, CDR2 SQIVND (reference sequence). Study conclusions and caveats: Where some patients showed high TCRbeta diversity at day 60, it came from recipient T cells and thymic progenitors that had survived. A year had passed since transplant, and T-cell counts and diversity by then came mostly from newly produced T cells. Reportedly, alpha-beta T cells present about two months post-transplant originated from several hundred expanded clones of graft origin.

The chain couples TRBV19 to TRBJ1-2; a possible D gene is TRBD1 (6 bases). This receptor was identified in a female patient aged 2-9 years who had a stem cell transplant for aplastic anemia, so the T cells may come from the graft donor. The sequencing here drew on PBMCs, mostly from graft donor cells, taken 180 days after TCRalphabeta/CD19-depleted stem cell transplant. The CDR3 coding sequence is TGTGCCATCCGACCAGGGGCGGACTATGGCTACACCTTC. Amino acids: CAIRPGADYGYTF.